A selection of T cell receptor beta chains follows, all from one sample in a study of cytomegalovirus exposure and HLA in healthy donors. Some clones are missing from TCRdb's copy, which holds only in-frame ones; the method was immunoSEQ multiplex PCR. The repertoire includes roughly 150,000 clones, roughly 80% of them detected once, and about 10% sits in the top ten. Sequencing input: PBMCs. These receptor sequences come from a man aged 25 to 40 in good health and CMV-seropositive. The CDR3 runs from the conserved cysteine through the conserved F or W. The order of the fields is D gene, clone size, J gene, V gene, CDR3 DNA, CDR3 protein. The D gene is left open where the match is weak. The listing skips clone size in some rows; elsewhere it reads once, few, many or a size class.

>NA|NA|TRBJ1-1|TRBV7-9
TGTGCCTTCGCCAGGGACACTGAAGCTTTCTTT
CAFARDTEAFF
>TRBD1|once|TRBJ2-7|TRBV10-3
TGTGCCATCAGTAGGGACAGGGACTACGAGCAGTACTTC
CAISRDRDYEQYF
>NA|NA|TRBJ1-1|TRBV18
TGTGCCAGCTCACGGCAGGCGAACACTGAAGCTTTCTTT
CASSRQANTEAFF
>TRBD2|NA|TRBJ2-2|TRBV6-5
TGTGCCAGCAGTCTGACTAGCGGGAACCGGGAGCTGTTTTTT
CASSLTSGNRELFF
>NA|NA|TRBJ1-1|TRBV28
TGTGCCAGCAGTAACTCAGGGGCAGTTGAAGCTTTCTTT
CASSNSGAVEAFF
>NA|NA|TRBJ1-5|TRBV30
TGTGCCTGGAGTAAGGGGAGCAATCAGCCCCAGCATTTT
CAWSKGSNQPQHF
>TRBD1|NA|TRBJ1-3|TRBV9
TGTGCCAGCAGCGTACCTCGACAGGGCCCAGACTCTGGAAACACCATATATTTT
CASSVPRQGPDSGNTIYF
>NA|NA|TRBJ1-2|TRBV28
TGTGCCAGCAGTTCCGTTCAGGGTGACTATGGCTACACCTTC
CASSSVQGDYGYTF
>NA|few|TRBJ2-7|TRBV5-6
TGTGCCAGCAGCTTGGGAGCGTCCTACGAGCAGTACTTC
CASSLGASYEQYF
>TRBD1|NA|TRBJ2-3|TRBV7-8
TGTGCCAGCAGCTACGGGACAGGGGTCACAGATACGCAGTATTTT
CASSYGTGVTDTQYF
>TRBD1|NA|TRBJ2-7|TRBV19
TGTGCCAGTAGTGGCGGACAGGGGGCCTACGAGCAGTACTTC
CASSGGQGAYEQYF
>TRBD1|NA|TRBJ2-1|TRBV15
TGTGCCACCAGCAGAGATACCGCACTCGGCACAGGGGATTATGAGCAGTTCTTC
CATSRDTALGTGDYEQFF
>NA|NA|TRBJ2-1|TRBV29-1
TGCAGCGTTAAGGGACGGGAGCTATCCTACAATGAGCAGTTCTTC
CSVKGRELSYNEQFF
>TRBD1|NA|TRBJ2-7|TRBV7-6
TGTGCCAGCAGCGTAGACAGGGGCCGGGGTTACGAGCAGTACTTC
CASSVDRGRGYEQYF
>NA|NA|TRBJ1-5|TRBV28
TGTGCCAGCAGTCCCCCGGGGCAGCCCCAGCATTTT
CASSPPGQPQHF
>NA|NA|TRBJ1-2|TRBV11-2
TGTGCCAGCAGACCTACGACAGATAACTATGGCTACACCTTC
CASRPTTDNYGYTF